This T cell receptor (beta chain) was captured in a study of T cells after posttransplantation cyclophosphamide. Repertoires were generated with immunoSEQ multiplex PCR, while TCRdb's copy carries only in-frame clones and drops some. The specimen has 38,000 or so clones, none found just once. The germline V gene encodes CDR1 WSHSY and CDR2 SAAADI. This CDR3 is built from 13 residues. J was trimmed by 5 bases and V by 10 bases; bases with no gene match: 7. The receptor's source is a man aged 50 or older in good health, CMV-negative, and a related stem cell transplant donor. The chain uses TRBV10-2 and TRBJ1-2; TRBD1 agrees at 10 bases. Sequenced: PBMCs. The CDR3 here is CATLGTGAYGYTF. DNA of the CDR3: TGCGCCACCCTAGGGACAGGGGCATATGGCTACACCTTC.